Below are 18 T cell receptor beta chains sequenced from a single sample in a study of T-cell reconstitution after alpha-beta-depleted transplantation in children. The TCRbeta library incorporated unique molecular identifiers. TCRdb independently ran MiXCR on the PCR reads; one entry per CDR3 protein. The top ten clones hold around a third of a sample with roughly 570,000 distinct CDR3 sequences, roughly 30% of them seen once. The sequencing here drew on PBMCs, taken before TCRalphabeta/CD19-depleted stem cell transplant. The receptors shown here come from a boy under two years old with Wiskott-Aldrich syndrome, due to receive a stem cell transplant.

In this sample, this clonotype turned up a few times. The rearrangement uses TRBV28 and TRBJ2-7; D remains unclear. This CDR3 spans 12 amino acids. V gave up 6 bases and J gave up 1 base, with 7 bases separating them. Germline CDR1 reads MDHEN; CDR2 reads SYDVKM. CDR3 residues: CASRGRSYEQYF. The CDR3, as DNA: TGTGCCAGCAGAGGCCGATCCTACGAGCAGTACTTC.

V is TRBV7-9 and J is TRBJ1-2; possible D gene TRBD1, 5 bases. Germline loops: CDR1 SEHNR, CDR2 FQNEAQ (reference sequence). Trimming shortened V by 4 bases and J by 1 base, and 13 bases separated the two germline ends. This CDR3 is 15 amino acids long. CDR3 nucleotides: TGTGCCAGCAGCTCATCGGGACGGGTTAACTATGGCTACACCTTC. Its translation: CASSSSGRVNYGYTF.

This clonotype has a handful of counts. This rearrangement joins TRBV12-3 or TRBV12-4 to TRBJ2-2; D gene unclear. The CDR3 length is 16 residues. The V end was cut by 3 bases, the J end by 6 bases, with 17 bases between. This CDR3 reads CASSFILGPRSGELFF. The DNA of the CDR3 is TGTGCCAGCAGTTTTATTCTAGGACCCAGGTCCGGGGAGCTGTTTTTT.

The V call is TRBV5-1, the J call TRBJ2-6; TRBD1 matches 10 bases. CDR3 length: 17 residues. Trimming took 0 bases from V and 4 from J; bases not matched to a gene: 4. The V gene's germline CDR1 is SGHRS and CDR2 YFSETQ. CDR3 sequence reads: CASSLGDRGTGANVLTF. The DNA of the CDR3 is TGCGCCAGCAGCTTGGGGGACAGGGGCACGGGGGCCAACGTCCTGACTTTC.

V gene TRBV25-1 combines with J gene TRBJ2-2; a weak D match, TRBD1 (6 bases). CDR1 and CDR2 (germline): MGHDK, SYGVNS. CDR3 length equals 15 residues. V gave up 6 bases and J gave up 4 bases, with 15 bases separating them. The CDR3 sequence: CASSAIGQFTGELFF. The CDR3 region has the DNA TGTGCCAGCAGCGCTATAGGACAGTTCACCGGGGAGCTGTTTTTT.

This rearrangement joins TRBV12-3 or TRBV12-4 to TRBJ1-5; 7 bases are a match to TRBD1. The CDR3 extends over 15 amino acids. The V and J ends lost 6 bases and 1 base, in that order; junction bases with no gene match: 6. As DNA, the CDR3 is TGTGCCAGCAGACGGGACAGAGGCAGCAATCAGCCCCAGCATTTT. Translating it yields CASRRDRGSNQPQHF.

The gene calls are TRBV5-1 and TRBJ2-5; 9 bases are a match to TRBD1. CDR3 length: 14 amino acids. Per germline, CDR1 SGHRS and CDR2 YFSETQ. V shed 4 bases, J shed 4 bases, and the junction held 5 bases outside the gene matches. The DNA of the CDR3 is TGCGCCAGCAGCAAACAGGGGGCCGGAGAGACCCAGTACTTC. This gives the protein CASSKQGAGETQYF.

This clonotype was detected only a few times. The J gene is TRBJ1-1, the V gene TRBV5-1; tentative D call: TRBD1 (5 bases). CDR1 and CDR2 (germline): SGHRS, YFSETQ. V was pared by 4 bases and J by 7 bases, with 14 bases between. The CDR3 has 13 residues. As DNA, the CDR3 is TGCGCCAGCAGCAGCCCGGGGCGGGGTGAAGCTTTCTTT. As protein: CASSSPGRGEAFF. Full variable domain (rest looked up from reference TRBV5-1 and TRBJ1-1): KAGVTQTPRYLIKTRGQQVTLSCSPISGHRSVSWYQQTPGQGLQFLFEYFSETQRNKGNFPGRFSGRQFSNSRSEMNVSTLELGDSALYLCASSSPGRGEAFFGQGTRLTVV.

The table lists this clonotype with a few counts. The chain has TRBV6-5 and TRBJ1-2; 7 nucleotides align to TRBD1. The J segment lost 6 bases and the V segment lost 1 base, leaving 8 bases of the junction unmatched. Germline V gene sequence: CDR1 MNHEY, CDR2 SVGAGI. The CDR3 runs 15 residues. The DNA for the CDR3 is TGTGCCAGCAGTTACTGGGCACGACAGGGTCATGGCTACACCTTC. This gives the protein CASSYWARQGHGYTF.

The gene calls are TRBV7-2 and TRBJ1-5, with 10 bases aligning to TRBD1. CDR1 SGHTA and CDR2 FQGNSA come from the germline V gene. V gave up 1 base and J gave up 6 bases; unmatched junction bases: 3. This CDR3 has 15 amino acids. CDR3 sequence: CASSLEGTGVQPQHF. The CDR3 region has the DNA TGTGCCAGCAGCTTAGAAGGGACAGGGGTTCAGCCCCAGCATTTT.

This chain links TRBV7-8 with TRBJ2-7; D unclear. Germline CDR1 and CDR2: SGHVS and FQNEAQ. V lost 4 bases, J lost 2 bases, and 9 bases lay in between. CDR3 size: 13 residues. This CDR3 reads CASSWGPTYEQYF. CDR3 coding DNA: TGTGCCAGCAGCTGGGGTCCCACCTACGAGCAGTACTTC.

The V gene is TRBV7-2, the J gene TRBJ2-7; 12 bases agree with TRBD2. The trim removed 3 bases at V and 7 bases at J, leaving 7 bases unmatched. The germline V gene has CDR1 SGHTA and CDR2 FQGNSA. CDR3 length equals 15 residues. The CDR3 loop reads CASSFGTSGQREQYF. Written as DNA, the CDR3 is TGTGCCAGCAGCTTCGGGACTAGCGGGCAGAGGGAGCAGTACTTC.

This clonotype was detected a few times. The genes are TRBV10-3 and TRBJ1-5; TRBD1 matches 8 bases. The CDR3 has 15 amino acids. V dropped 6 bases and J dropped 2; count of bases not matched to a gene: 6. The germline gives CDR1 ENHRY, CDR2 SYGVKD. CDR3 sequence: CAISPTGQGNQPQHF. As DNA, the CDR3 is TGTGCCATCAGCCCAACGGGACAGGGCAATCAGCCCCAGCATTTT.

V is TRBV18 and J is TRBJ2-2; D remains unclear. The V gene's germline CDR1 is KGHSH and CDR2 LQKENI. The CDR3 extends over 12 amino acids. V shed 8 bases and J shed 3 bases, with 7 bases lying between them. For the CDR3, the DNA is TGTGCCAGCCATGAATACACCGGGGAGCTGTTTTTT. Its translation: CASHEYTGELFF.

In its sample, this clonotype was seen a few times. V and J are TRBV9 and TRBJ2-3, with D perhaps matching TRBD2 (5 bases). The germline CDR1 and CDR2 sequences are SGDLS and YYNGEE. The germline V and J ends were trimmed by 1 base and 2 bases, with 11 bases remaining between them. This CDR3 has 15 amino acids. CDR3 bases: TGTGCCAGCAGCGTACTAGACGGGATCACAGATACGCAGTATTTT. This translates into CASSVLDGITDTQYF.

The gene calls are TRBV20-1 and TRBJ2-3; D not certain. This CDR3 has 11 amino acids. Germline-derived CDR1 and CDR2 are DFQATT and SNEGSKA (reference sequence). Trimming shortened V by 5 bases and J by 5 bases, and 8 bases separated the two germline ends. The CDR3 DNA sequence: TGCAGTGCTTCTCTTGTAGATACGCAGTATTTT. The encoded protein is CSASLVDTQYF.

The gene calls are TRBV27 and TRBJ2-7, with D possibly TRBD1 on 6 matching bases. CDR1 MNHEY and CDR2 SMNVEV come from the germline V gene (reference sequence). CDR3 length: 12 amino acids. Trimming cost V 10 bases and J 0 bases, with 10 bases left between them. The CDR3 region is CATRDNSYEQYF. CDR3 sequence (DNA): TGTGCCACTCGGGACAACTCCTACGAGCAGTACTTC.

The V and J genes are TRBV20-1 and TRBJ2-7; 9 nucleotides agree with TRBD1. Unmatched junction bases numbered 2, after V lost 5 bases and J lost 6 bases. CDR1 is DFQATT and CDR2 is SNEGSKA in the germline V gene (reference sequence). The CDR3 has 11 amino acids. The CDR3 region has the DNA TGCAGTGCTGCACAGGGGGCCGAGCAGTACTTC. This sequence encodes CSAAQGAEQYF.